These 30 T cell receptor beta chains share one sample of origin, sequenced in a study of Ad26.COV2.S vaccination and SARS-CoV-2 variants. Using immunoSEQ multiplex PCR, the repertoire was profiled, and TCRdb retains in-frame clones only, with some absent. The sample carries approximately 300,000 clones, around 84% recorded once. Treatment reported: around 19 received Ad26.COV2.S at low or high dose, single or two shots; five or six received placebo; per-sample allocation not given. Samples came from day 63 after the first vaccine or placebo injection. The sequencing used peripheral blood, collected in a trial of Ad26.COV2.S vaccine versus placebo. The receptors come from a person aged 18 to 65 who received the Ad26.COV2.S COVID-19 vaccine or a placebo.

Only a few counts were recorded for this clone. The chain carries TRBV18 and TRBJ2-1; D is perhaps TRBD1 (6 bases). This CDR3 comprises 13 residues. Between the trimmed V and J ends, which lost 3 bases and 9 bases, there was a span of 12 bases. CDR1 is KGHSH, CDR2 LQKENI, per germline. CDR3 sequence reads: CASSPNRESEQFF. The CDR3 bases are TGTGCCAGCTCACCCAACAGGGAAAGTGAGCAGTTCTTC.

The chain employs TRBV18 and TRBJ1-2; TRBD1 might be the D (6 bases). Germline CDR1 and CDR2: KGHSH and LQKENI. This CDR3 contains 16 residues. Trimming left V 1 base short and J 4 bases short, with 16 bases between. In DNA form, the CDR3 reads TGTGCCAGCTCACCACGTGTGGGACAAGCCGGCTATGGCTACACCTTC. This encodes CASSPRVGQAGYGYTF.

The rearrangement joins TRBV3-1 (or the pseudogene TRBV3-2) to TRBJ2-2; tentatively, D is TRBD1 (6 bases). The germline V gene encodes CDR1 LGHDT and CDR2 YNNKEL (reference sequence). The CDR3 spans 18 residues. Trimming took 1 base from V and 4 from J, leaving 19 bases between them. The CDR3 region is CASSQVAWGTPSTGELFF. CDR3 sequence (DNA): TGTGCCAGCAGCCAAGTGGCGTGGGGGACACCTTCCACCGGGGAGCTGTTTTTT.

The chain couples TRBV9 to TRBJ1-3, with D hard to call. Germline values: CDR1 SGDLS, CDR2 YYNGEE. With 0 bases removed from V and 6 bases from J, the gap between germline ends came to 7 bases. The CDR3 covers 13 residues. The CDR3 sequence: CASSVAPENTIYF. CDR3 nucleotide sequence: TGTGCCAGCAGCGTAGCGCCAGAAAACACCATATATTTT.

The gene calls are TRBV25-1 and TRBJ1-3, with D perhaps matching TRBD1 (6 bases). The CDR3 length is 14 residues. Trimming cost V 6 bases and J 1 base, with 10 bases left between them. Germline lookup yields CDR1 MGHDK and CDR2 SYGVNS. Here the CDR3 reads CASSRGVSGNTIYF. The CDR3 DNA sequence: TGTGCCAGCAGCAGGGGAGTTTCTGGAAACACCATATATTTT. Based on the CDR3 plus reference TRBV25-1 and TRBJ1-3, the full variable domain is EADIYQTPRYLVIGTGKKITLECSQTMGHDKMYWYQQDPGMELHLIHYSYGVNSTEKGDLSSESTVSRIRTEHFPLTLESARPSHTSQYLCASSRGVSGNTIYFGEGSWLTVV.

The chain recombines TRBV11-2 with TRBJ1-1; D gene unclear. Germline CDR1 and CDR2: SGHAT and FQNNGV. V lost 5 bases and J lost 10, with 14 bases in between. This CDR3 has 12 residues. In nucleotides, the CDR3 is TGTGCCAGCAGCCCACACCGGGGTCGAGCTTTCTTT. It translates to CASSPHRGRAFF. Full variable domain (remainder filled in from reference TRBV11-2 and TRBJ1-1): EAGVAQSPRYKIIEKRQSVAFWCNPISGHATLYWYQQILGQGPKLLIQFQNNGVVDDSQLPKDRFSAERLKGVDSTLKIQPAKLEDSAVYLCASSPHRGRAFFGQGTRLTVV.

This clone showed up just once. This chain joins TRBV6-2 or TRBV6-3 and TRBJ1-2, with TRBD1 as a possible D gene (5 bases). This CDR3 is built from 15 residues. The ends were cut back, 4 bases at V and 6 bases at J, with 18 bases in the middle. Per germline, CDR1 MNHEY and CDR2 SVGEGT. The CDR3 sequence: CASSLSGTFSHGYTF. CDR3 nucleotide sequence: TGTGCCAGCAGTTTGTCCGGGACCTTTTCCCATGGCTACACCTTC.

DNA of the CDR3: TGTGCCAGCGGACAGTTGGGCCTCAATGAGCAGTTCTTC. This encodes CASGQLGLNEQFF. The J gene is TRBJ2-1, the V gene TRBV6-5; D may be TRBD1 (6 bases). Between the trimmed V and J ends, which lost 8 bases and 6 bases, there was a span of 14 bases. The CDR3 contains 13 residues. CDR1 and CDR2 from the germline V gene are MNHEY and SVGAGI.

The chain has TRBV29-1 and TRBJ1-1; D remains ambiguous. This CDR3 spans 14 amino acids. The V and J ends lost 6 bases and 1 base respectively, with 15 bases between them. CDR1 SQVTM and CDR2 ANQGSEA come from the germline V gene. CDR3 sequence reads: CSVTPSRANTEAFF. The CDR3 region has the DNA TGCAGCGTCACCCCCAGTCGGGCGAACACTGAAGCTTTCTTT.

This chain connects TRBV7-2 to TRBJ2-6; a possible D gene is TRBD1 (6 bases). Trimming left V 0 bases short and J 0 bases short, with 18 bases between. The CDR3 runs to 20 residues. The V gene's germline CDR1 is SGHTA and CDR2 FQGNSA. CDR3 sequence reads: CASSLAAQGSLSSGANVLTF. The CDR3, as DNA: TGTGCCAGCAGCTTAGCTGCACAGGGCTCGTTAAGCTCTGGGGCCAACGTCCTGACTTTC. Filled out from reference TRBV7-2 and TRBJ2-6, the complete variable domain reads GAGVSQSPSNKVTEKGKDVELRCDPISGHTALYWYRQSLGQGLEFLIYFQGNSAPDKSGLPSDRFSAERTGGSVSTLTIQRTQQEDSAVYLCASSLAAQGSLSSGANVLTFGAGSRLTVL.

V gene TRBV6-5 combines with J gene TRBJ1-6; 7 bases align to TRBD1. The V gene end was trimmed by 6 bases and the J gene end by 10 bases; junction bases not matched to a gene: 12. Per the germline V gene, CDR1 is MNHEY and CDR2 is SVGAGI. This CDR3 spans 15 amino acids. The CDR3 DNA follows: TGTGCCAGCAGCATCCAGGGGGACTGGGAATCACCCCTCCACTTT. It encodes CASSIQGDWESPLHF.

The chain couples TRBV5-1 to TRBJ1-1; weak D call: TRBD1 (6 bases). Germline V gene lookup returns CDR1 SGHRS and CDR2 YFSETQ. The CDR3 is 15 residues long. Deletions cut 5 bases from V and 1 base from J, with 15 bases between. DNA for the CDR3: TGCGCCAGCAGGGGGATGGACAGCCCGAACACTGAAGCTTTCTTT. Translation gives CASRGMDSPNTEAFF.

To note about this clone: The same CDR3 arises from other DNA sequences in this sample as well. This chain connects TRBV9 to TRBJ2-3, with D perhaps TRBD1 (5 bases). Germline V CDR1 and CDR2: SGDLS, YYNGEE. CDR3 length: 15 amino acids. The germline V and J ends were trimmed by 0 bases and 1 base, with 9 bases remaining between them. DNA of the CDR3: TGTGCCAGCAGCGTAGAGGGCAGGGGCACAGATACGCAGTATTTT. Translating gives CASSVEGRGTDTQYF.

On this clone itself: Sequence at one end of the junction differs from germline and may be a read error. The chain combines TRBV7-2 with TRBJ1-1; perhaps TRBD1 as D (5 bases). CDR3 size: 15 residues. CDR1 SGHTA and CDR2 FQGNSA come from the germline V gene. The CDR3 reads CASSFYATDNNEAFF. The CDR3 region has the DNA TGTGCCAGCAGCTTTTACGCGACAGACAACAATGAAGCTTTCTTT.

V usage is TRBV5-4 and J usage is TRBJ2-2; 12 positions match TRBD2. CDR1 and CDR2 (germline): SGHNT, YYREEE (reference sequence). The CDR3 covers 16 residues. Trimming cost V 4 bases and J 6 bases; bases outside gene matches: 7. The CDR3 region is CASSTRTSGEAGELFF. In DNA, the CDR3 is TGTGCCAGCAGCACAAGGACTAGCGGGGAGGCCGGGGAGCTGTTTTTT. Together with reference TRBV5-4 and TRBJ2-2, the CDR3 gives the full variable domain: ETGVTQSPTHLIKTRGQQVTLRCSSQSGHNTVSWYQQALGQGPQFIFQYYREEENGRGNFPPRFSGLQFPNYSSELNVNALELDDSALYLCASSTRTSGEAGELFFGEGSRLTVL.

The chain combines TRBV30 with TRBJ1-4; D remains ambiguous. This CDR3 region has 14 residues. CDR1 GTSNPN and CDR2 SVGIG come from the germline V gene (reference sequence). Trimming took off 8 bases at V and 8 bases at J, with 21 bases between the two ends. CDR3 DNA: TGTGCCGGCACTCCGGGTAGGGTGGGCGAAAAACTGTTTTTT. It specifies CAGTPGRVGEKLFF.

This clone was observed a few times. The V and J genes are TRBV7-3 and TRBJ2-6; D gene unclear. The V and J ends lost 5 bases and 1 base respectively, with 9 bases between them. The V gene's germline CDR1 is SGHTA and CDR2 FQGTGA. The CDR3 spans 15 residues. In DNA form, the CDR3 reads TGTGCCAGCAGCGCCCCAGGATCTGGGGCCAACGTCCTGACTTTC. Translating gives CASSAPGSGANVLTF.

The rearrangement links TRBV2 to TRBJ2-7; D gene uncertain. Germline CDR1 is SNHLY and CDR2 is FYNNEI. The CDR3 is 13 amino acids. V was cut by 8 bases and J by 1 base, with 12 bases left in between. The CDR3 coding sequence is TGTGCCAGCGGCCCGCGGCTGTCCTACGAGCAGTACTTC. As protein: CASGPRLSYEQYF.

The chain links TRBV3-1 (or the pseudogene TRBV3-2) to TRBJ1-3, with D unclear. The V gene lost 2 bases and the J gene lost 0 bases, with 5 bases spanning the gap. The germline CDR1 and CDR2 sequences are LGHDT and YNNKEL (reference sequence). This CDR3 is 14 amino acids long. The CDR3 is CASSQRISGNTIYF. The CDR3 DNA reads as TGTGCCAGCAGCCAAAGGATCTCTGGAAACACCATATATTTT.

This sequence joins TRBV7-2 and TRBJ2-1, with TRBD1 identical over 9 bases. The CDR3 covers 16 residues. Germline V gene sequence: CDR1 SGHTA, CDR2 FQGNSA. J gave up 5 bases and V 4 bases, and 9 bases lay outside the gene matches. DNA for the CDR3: TGTGCCAGCAGCTACCCGGACAGGGGCCACCACAATGAGCAGTTCTTC. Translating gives CASSYPDRGHHNEQFF. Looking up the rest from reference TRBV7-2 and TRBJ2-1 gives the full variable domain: GAGVSQSPSNKVTEKGKDVELRCDPISGHTALYWYRQSLGQGLEFLIYFQGNSAPDKSGLPSDRFSAERTGGSVSTLTIQRTQQEDSAVYLCASSYPDRGHHNEQFFGPGTRLTVL.

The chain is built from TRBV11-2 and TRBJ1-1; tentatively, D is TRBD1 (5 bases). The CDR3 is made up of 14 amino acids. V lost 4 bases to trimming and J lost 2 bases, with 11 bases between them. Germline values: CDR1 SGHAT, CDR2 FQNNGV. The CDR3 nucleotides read TGTGCCAGCAGCTACACCCAGGGTAACACTGAAGCTTTCTTT. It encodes CASSYTQGNTEAFF. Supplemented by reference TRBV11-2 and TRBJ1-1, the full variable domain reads EAGVAQSPRYKIIEKRQSVAFWCNPISGHATLYWYQQILGQGPKLLIQFQNNGVVDDSQLPKDRFSAERLKGVDSTLKIQPAKLEDSAVYLCASSYTQGNTEAFFGQGTRLTVV.

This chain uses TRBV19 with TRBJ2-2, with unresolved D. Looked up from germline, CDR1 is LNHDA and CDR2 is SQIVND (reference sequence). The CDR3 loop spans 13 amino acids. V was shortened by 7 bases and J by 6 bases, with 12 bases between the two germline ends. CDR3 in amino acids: CASTPVASGELFF. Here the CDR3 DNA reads TGTGCCAGTACCCCGGTGGCGTCCGGGGAGCTGTTTTTT.

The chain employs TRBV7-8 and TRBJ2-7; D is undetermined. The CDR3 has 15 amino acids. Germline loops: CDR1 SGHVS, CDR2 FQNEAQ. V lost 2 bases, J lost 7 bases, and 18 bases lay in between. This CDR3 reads CASSLRQEASLEQYF. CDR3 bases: TGTGCCAGCAGCTTAAGGCAGGAAGCCTCCTTGGAGCAGTACTTC.

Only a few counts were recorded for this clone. The CDR3 reads CASSFGIARPHGYTF. The CDR3 DNA sequence: TGTGCCAGCAGTTTTGGCATCGCCCGGCCTCATGGCTACACCTTC. The V call is TRBV6-5, the J call TRBJ1-2; D not certain. The length of the CDR3 is 15 residues. Germline V CDR1 and CDR2: MNHEY, SVGAGI. V was pared by 4 bases and J by 6 bases, with 18 bases between.

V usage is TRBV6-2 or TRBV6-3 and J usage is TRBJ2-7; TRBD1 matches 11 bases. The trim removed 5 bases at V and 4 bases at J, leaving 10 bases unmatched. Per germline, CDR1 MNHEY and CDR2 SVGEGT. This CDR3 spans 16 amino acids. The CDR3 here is CASSRKPGQGEYEQYF. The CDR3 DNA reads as TGTGCCAGCAGTCGAAAACCGGGACAGGGGGAATACGAGCAGTACTTC.

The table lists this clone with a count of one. This CDR3 is CASRQGFGPQHF. The CDR3 DNA is TGTGCCAGCAGACAGGGTTTTGGGCCCCAGCATTTT. This chain uses TRBV27 with TRBJ1-5, with D possibly being TRBD1 (6 bases). V gave up 6 bases and J gave up 9 bases, with 12 bases separating them. CDR3 length equals 12 residues. Germline V gene data show CDR1 as MNHEY and CDR2 as SMNVEV (reference sequence).

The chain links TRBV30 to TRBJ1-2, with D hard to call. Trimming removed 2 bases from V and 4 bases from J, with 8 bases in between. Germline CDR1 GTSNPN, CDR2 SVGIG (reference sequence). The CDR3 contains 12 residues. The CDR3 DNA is TGTGCCTGGAGTCATACAACCTATGGCTACACCTTC. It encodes CAWSHTTYGYTF.

CDR3 DNA sequence: TGTGCCAGTAGTATACCTTGGGGTTCTGGAAACACCATATATTTT. It specifies CASSIPWGSGNTIYF. V gene TRBV19 combines with J gene TRBJ1-3; D is uncertain. V was clipped by 2 bases and J by 1 base, with 9 bases between them. The length of the CDR3 is 15 residues. Germline assignment: CDR1 LNHDA and CDR2 SQIVND (reference sequence).

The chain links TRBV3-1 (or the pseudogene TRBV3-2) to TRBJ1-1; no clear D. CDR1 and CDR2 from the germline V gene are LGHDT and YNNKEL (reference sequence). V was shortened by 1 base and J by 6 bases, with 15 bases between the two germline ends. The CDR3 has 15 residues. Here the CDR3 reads CASSQVRGSLAEAFF. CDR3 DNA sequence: TGTGCCAGCAGCCAAGTACGAGGTAGTTTAGCTGAAGCTTTCTTT.

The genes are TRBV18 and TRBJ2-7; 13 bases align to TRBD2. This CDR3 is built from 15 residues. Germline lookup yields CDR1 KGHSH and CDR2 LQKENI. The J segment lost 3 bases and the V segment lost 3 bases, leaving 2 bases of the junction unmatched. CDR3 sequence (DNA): TGTGCCAGCTCACCTAGGACTAGCGGGAGCTACGAGCAGTACTTC. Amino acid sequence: CASSPRTSGSYEQYF.